These 18 T cell receptor beta chains were sequenced from one sample in a study of graft-versus-host responses after intestinal transplantation. Around 200,000 CFSE-labeled responder cells were plated with around 200,000 irradiated, violet-dye-labeled stimulator cells. TCRdb's table, derived via immunoSEQ multiplex PCR, lists solely in-frame clones and lacks some. The sample lists approximately 14,000 clones, approximately 40% seen once, with roughly 2.2% in the top ten. The material sequenced was alloreactive CD8+ T cells from a mixed lymphocyte reaction culture, taken before intestinal transplant. Noted subset: CFSE-low proliferating T cells sorted from roughly six-day pre-transplant mixed lymphocyte reaction (GvH or HvG direction). Every receptor here comes from a human patient who received an intestinal transplant.

The chain employs TRBV6-9 and TRBJ2-1; tentatively, D is TRBD2 (5 bases). V was trimmed by 3 bases and J by 9 bases, leaving 6 bases between them. The CDR3 has 11 residues. Germline CDR1 and CDR2: MNHGY and SVAAGI. CDR3 region: CASSYGGEQFF. DNA for the CDR3: TGTGCCAGCAGTTACGGAGGTGAGCAGTTCTTC.

The CDR3 is CASSQDPLESYNSPLHF. As DNA, the CDR3 is TGCGCCAGCAGCCAAGATCCCTTAGAGTCATATAATTCACCCCTCCACTTT. V gene TRBV4-1 combines with J gene TRBJ1-6; D not certain. Trimming left V 0 bases short and J 4 bases short, with 13 bases between. The CDR3 is 17 amino acids. The V gene's germline CDR1 is MGHRA and CDR2 YSYEKL.

This clone is deemed medium-sized. V gene TRBV11-3 combines with J gene TRBJ2-7; unclear D gene. Germline values: CDR1 SGHNT, CDR2 YENEEA. Trimming left V 3 bases short and J 2 bases short, with 8 bases between. This CDR3 has 13 residues. CDR3 coding DNA: TGTGCCAGCAGCTTCGGGCGCCCCTACGAGCAGTACTTC. Translated: CASSFGRPYEQYF.

This clone was seen only once. This rearrangement joins TRBV2 to TRBJ1-4; 9 nucleotides align to TRBD1. The CDR3 contains 18 residues. Germline V gene lookup returns CDR1 SNHLY and CDR2 FYNNEI. Trimming cost V 4 bases and J 7 bases; bases outside gene matches: 16. DNA for the CDR3: TGTGCCAGCAGTGTGACGGGACAGGGTCGTCTCTGGAGTGAAAAACTGTTTTTT. It is translated as CASSVTGQGRLWSEKLFF.

CDR3 in DNA: TGTGCCATCAGTGACGCCCGGGTCAGAGGCACTGAAGCTTTCTTT. Residues: CAISDARVRGTEAFF. V gene TRBV10-3 combines with J gene TRBJ1-1; D uncertain. Germline V gene lookup returns CDR1 ENHRY and CDR2 SYGVKD. There are 15 residues in the CDR3. The V end was cut by 3 bases, the J end by 4 bases, with 15 bases between.

This chain joins TRBV7-9 and TRBJ2-3; D not resolved. V was cut by 3 bases and J by 4 bases, with 5 bases left in between. There are 12 residues in the CDR3. Looked up from germline, CDR1 is SEHNR and CDR2 is FQNEAQ (reference sequence). CDR3 DNA sequence: TGTGCCAGCAGCTTTGGCGCAGATACGCAGTATTTT. This gives the protein CASSFGADTQYF.

The rearrangement uses TRBV4-1 and TRBJ1-2; D unclear. The CDR3 spans 14 residues. Trimming took off 4 bases at V and 8 bases at J, with 17 bases between the two ends. CDR1 is MGHRA, CDR2 YSYEKL, per germline. CDR3 in DNA: TGCGCCAGCAGCCCCCCAGTGGGGATTGGCGGCTACACCTTC. It translates to CASSPPVGIGGYTF.

This clone was seen a handful of times. The chain links TRBV9 to TRBJ1-6, with 9 bases identical to TRBD1. V dropped 3 bases and J dropped 8; count of bases not matched to a gene: 6. Germline CDR1 and CDR2: SGDLS and YYNGEE. The CDR3 consists of 15 residues. CDR3 loop: CASSASGQGYSPLHF. The CDR3 nucleotides are TGTGCCAGCAGCGCCTCGGGACAGGGATATTCACCCCTCCACTTT.

This clone came up once. The CDR3 sequence is CASSLVPRGRPDTQYF. The CDR3 DNA follows: TGTGCCAGCAGCTTAGTTCCTCGGGGTAGACCAGATACGCAGTATTTT. The rearrangement links TRBV11-2 to TRBJ2-3; tentatively, D is TRBD2 (5 bases). The V gene lost 1 base and the J gene lost 4 bases, with 15 bases spanning the gap. This CDR3 has 16 residues. Germline CDR1 and CDR2: SGHAT and FQNNGV.

The chain has TRBV2 and TRBJ2-5, with a tentative D call TRBD2 (6 bases). Germline V gives CDR1 SNHLY, CDR2 FYNNEI. Trimming cost V 11 bases and J 2 bases, with 21 bases left between them. This CDR3 contains 15 residues. CDR3 DNA sequence: TGTGCCTTTCTAAATGGGCCTGGAGGGCAAGAGACCCAGTACTTC. Protein: CAFLNGPGGQETQYF.

This clone has more than one count but fewer than ten. The chain couples TRBV29-1 to TRBJ1-4; D is ambiguous. The V gene's germline CDR1 is SQVTM and CDR2 ANQGSEA. The CDR3 runs 14 residues. Trimming left V 4 bases short and J 0 bases short, with 9 bases between. The CDR3 protein is CSVGTDATNEKLFF. For the CDR3, the DNA is TGCAGCGTTGGAACAGATGCAACTAATGAAAAACTGTTTTTT. Using reference TRBV29-1 and TRBJ1-4 for the parts outside the CDR3, the full variable domain is SAVISQKPSRDICQRGTSLTIQCQVDSQVTMMFWYRQQPGQSLTLIATANQGSEATYESGFVIDKFPISRPNLTFSTLTVSNMSPEDSSIYLCSVGTDATNEKLFFGSGTQLSVL.

This clone appeared a few times. The chain carries TRBV18 and TRBJ2-3, with 10 bases matching TRBD1. Trimming took 0 bases from V and 0 from J; bases not matched to a gene: 9. CDR1 and CDR2 (germline): KGHSH, LQKENI. This CDR3 has 19 residues. CDR3 region: CASSPPMGQGSTSTDTQYF. In DNA, the CDR3 is TGTGCCAGCTCACCACCGATGGGACAGGGGTCTACTAGCACAGATACGCAGTATTTT.

This chain connects TRBV19 to TRBJ1-1, with D unclear. V lost 3 bases, J lost 1 base, and 6 bases lay in between. Germline values: CDR1 LNHDA, CDR2 SQIVND (reference sequence). The CDR3 runs to 13 residues. DNA of the CDR3: TGTGCCAGTAGTATTTACCCGAACACTGAAGCTTTCTTT. Translating it yields CASSIYPNTEAFF.

The gene calls are TRBV6-5 and TRBJ1-6; 9 nucleotides agree with TRBD1. The V and J ends lost 6 bases and 7 bases, in that order; junction bases with no gene match: 7. Germline V gives CDR1 MNHEY, CDR2 SVGAGI. This CDR3 has 15 amino acids. The CDR3 loop reads CASRSGTGTNSPLHF. The CDR3 coding sequence is TGTGCCAGCAGATCCGGGACAGGGACGAATTCACCCCTCCACTTT.

This clone occurred a few times. The chain carries TRBV27 and TRBJ2-7, with 7 bases identical to TRBD1. The CDR3 sequence is 16 residues long. The germline V gene encodes CDR1 MNHEY and CDR2 SMNVEV (reference sequence). The V and J ends lost 1 base and 3 bases, in that order; junction bases with no gene match: 9. The DNA for the CDR3 is TGTGCCAGCAGTTTATTCGCGACAGGGAATAGCTACGAGCAGTACTTC. This sequence encodes CASSLFATGNSYEQYF.

The CDR3 DNA sequence: TGCGCCAGCAGCTTGGAGGGGTCCGGGGAGCTGTTTTTT. Translated: CASSLEGSGELFF. This chain uses TRBV5-1 with TRBJ2-2; perhaps TRBD1 as D (5 bases). Trimming removed 0 bases at V and 6 bases at J, with 6 bases between. CDR3 length equals 13 residues. Germline assignment: CDR1 SGHRS and CDR2 YFSETQ.

The rearrangement links TRBV19 to TRBJ1-5; D gene ambiguous. The CDR3 runs 15 residues. Trimming removed 3 bases at V and 2 bases at J, with 11 bases between. Germline V CDR1 and CDR2: LNHDA, SQIVND (reference sequence). Here the CDR3 reads CASSIIQSGNQPQHF. The CDR3 region has the DNA TGTGCCAGTAGTATCATCCAAAGCGGCAATCAGCCCCAGCATTTT. The complete variable domain, with remaining parts taken from reference TRBV19 and TRBJ1-5, reads DGGITQSPKYLFRKEGQNVTLSCEQNLNHDAMYWYRQDPGQGLRLIYYSQIVNDFQKGDIAEGYSVSREKKESFPLTVTSAQKNPTAFYLCASSIIQSGNQPQHFGDGTRLSIL.

This clone is labeled medium-sized. The chain is built from TRBV30 and TRBJ1-4, with a weak D call TRBD1 (5 bases). V lost 2 bases, J lost 5 bases, and 12 bases lay in between. The CDR3 has 14 residues. Germline CDR1 is GTSNPN and CDR2 is SVGIG (reference sequence). The CDR3 DNA reads as TGTGCCTGGAGTTCGGGGGGAGACAATGAAAAACTGTTTTTT. Residues: CAWSSGGDNEKLFF. The complete variable domain, with remaining parts taken from reference TRBV30 and TRBJ1-4, reads SQTIHQWPATLVQPVGSPLSLECTVEGTSNPNLYWYRQAAGRGLQLLFYSVGIGQISSEVPQNLSASRPQDRQFILSSKKLLLSDSGFYLCAWSSGGDNEKLFFGSGTQLSVL.